Each of the 14 T cell receptor beta chains below was sequenced from the same sample in a study of T cell repertoires in cytomegalovirus infection. In TCRdb, the reads were re-called with MiXCR into one record per CDR3 protein. The sample holds a few hundred thousand distinct CDR3 sequences, around a third seen once. Which antigens these TCRs recognize remains unknown. The sample was cultured PBMCs, taken from culture after CMV antigen stimulation. These receptors were obtained from a human donor in good health (CMV status not recorded). Some clones in this sample may be carry-over from other donors' samples.

This clonotype was counted many times. The rearrangement joins TRBV7-2 to TRBJ1-1, with D possibly matching TRBD1 (6 bases). V was trimmed by 5 bases and J by 7 bases, leaving 11 bases between them. CDR1 is SGHTA and CDR2 is FQGNSA in the germline V gene. The CDR3 loop spans 12 amino acids. The CDR3 bases are TGTGCCAGCAGCCGAGGGGGTTTTGAAGCTTTCTTT. This translates into CASSRGGFEAFF.

This clonotype was observed a few times. The chain uses TRBV28 and TRBJ1-4; 9 positions match TRBD1. Per the germline V gene, CDR1 is MDHEN and CDR2 is SYDVKM. This CDR3 is 15 amino acids long. After removal of 0 bases from V and 7 bases from J, the junction contained 3 bases not matched to a gene. The CDR3, as DNA: TGTGCCAGCAGTTTATGGGGACAGGGAAGTGAAAAACTGTTTTTT. This translates into CASSLWGQGSEKLFF.

V and J are TRBV24-1 and TRBJ2-3; 7 nucleotides align to TRBD2. This CDR3 contains 15 residues. V lost 2 bases and J lost 5; bases outside the gene matches: 6. Germline V gene data show CDR1 as KGHDR and CDR2 as SFDVKD. As DNA, the CDR3 is TGTGCCACCAGTGATTGGGCGGGAGCTGTAGATACGCAGTATTTT. Protein: CATSDWAGAVDTQYF.

This clonotype was picked up a small number of times. J is TRBJ2-5 and V is TRBV6-2 or TRBV6-3; D is unresolved. V dropped 8 bases and J dropped 3 bases, with 7 bases sitting between them. This CDR3 is built from 11 residues. Per germline, CDR1 MNHEY and CDR2 SVGEGT. The CDR3 bases are TGTGCCAGCGCCCCAAAAGAGACCCAGTACTTC. Translation: CASAPKETQYF.

This clonotype has just a few counts. V is TRBV20-1 and J is TRBJ2-7, with TRBD2 matching over 8 bases. This CDR3 has 14 amino acids. The ends lost 2 bases at V and 4 bases at J; junction bases unmatched: 7. The germline V gene encodes CDR1 DFQATT and CDR2 SNEGSKA (reference sequence). CDR3 DNA: TGCAGTGCTAGACTCGACGGGAGGGTGTACGAGCAGTACTTC. This codes for CSARLDGRVYEQYF.

This clonotype was counted a few times. The chain has TRBV6-1 and TRBJ2-2; D is possibly TRBD1 (6 bases). Trimming removed 8 bases at V and 4 bases at J, with 11 bases between. CDR1 is MNHNS, CDR2 SASEGT, per germline. CDR3 length: 13 residues. The CDR3 sequence: CASRKGVTGELFF. In DNA form, the CDR3 reads TGTGCCAGCCGTAAGGGGGTCACCGGGGAGCTGTTTTTT.

The CDR3 DNA is TGTGCCAGCAGTTACGGCCAGGGTGCCAATCAGCCCCAGCATTTT. Protein sequence: CASSYGQGANQPQHF. The J gene is TRBJ1-5, the V gene TRBV6-5; maybe TRBD1 (5 bases). V was clipped by 2 bases and J by 3 bases, with 11 bases between them. Germline V gives CDR1 MNHEY, CDR2 SVGAGI. The CDR3 totals 15 residues.

In this sample, this clonotype turned up once. V is TRBV9 and J is TRBJ1-1; D unclear. This CDR3 is 13 amino acids long. Germline V gives CDR1 SGDLS, CDR2 YYNGEE. The germline V and J ends were trimmed by 0 bases and 4 bases, with 7 bases remaining between them. CDR3 region: CASSVGRATEAFF. For the CDR3, the DNA is TGTGCCAGCAGCGTAGGGAGAGCCACTGAAGCTTTCTTT.

The CDR3 sequence: CASSSGTGNNQPQHF. CDR3 coding DNA: TGTGCCAGCAGCTCAGGGACAGGGAACAATCAGCCCCAGCATTTT. V is TRBV7-9 and J is TRBJ1-5, with TRBD1 matching over 9 bases. Trimming took 4 bases from V and 3 from J; bases not matched to a gene: 4. Germline CDR1 SEHNR, CDR2 FQNEAQ (reference sequence). The CDR3 covers 15 residues. The full variable domain, in which reference TRBV7-9 and TRBJ1-5 provide the parts outside the CDR3, is DTGVSQNPRHKITKRGQNVTFRCDPISEHNRLYWYRQTLGQGPEFLTYFQNEAQLEKSRLLSDRFSAERPKGSFSTLEIQRTEQGDSAMYLCASSSGTGNNQPQHFGDGTRLSIL.

The table lists this clonotype with a few counts. The gene calls are TRBV5-1 and TRBJ2-5, with D possibly being TRBD1 or TRBD2 (7 bases each). The V end lost 0 bases, the J end lost 1 base, and 13 bases lay between the germline ends. Germline V gene sequence: CDR1 SGHRS, CDR2 YFSETQ. CDR3 length: 16 residues. The CDR3 sequence: CASSLGSRGGQETQYF. The CDR3 nucleotides read TGCGCCAGCAGCTTGGGCTCCAGGGGGGGCCAAGAGACCCAGTACTTC.

This clonotype was observed many times. V is TRBV7-8 and J is TRBJ2-7; 7 nucleotides agree with TRBD1. The CDR3 has 19 residues. Per the germline V gene, CDR1 is SGHVS and CDR2 is FQNEAQ. The V gene end was trimmed by 8 bases and the J gene end by 5 bases; junction bases not matched to a gene: 27. The CDR3 here is CASFFTRDSLSRGGDEQYF. As DNA, the CDR3 is TGTGCCAGCTTCTTTACCCGGGACAGCCTAAGCAGGGGTGGGGACGAGCAGTACTTC.

CDR3 residues: CASSETAGYGYTF. The CDR3 nucleotides read TGTGCCAGCAGTGAAACAGCAGGCTATGGCTACACCTTC. The chain joins TRBV6-1 to TRBJ1-2; no clear D. The V end lost 2 bases, the J end lost 4 bases, and 8 bases lay between the germline ends. Germline V lookup: CDR1 MNHNS, CDR2 SASEGT. The length of the CDR3 is 13 residues.

The chain joins TRBV12-3 or TRBV12-4 to TRBJ1-1; no firm D call. This CDR3 comprises 13 residues. V was shortened by 7 bases and J by 5 bases, with 14 bases between the two germline ends. The CDR3 sequence: CASTGRERTEAFF. In DNA form, the CDR3 reads TGTGCCAGCACTGGAAGGGAGAGGACTGAAGCTTTCTTT.

This clonotype was counted between two and nine times. V and J are TRBV12-3 or TRBV12-4 and TRBJ2-1; 9 bases are a match to TRBD2. This CDR3 has 17 residues. The V and J ends lost 6 bases and 8 bases, in that order; junction bases with no gene match: 17. The CDR3 spells CASRGVPAPLAGYEQFF. The CDR3 DNA reads TGTGCCAGCAGGGGGGTCCCCGCCCCTCTAGCGGGATATGAGCAGTTCTTC.